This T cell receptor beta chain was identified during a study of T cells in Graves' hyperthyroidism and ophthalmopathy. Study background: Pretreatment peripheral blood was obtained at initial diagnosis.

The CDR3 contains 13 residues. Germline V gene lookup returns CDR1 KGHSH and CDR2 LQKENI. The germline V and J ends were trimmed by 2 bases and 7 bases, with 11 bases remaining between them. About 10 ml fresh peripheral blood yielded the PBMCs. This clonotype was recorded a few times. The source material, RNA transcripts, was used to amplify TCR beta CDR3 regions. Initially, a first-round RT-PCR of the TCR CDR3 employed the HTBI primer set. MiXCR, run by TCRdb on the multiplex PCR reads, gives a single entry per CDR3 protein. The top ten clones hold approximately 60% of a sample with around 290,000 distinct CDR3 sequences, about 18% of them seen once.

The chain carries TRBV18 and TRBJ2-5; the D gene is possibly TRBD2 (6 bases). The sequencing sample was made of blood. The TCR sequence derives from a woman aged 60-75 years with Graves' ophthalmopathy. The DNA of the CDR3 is TGTGCCAGCTCACCAGGGGACTCAGGGACCCAGTACTTC. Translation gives CASSPGDSGTQYF. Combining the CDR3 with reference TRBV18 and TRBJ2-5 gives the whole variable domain NAGVMQNPRHLVRRRGQEARLRCSPMKGHSHVYWYRQLPEEGLKFMVYLQKENIIDESGMPKERFSAEFPKEGPSILRIQQVVRGDSAAYFCASSPGDSGTQYFGPGTRLLVL.